In its sample, the clone carrying this T cell receptor beta chain was seen a few times. Its antigen is unknown. Time point denoted: patch test 1, 2 weeks after DPC sensitization. Treatment given: therapeutic diphenylcyclopropenone sensitization with weekly scalp DPC. The data were obtained in a study of human T cells and chemical hapten exposure. Broader study findings: Unchanged with DPC sensitization were TCRs above 1 in 1000 frequency. Expanded TCRs formed significantly more large CDR3 similarity clusters than controls. The study found that PT1 expanded TCR counts correlated positively with patch test score.

The CDR3 totals 15 residues. Per germline, CDR1 MNHNY and CDR2 SVGAGI (reference sequence). V lost 0 bases, J lost 1 base, and 10 bases lay in between. Each cDNA molecule in the library carried unique molecular identifiers. Each CDR3 protein gets one entry after TCRdb re-called the RACE reads with MiXCR. The sample has 300,000 to 400,000 distinct CDR3 sequences, approximately 6.9% seen once. V gene TRBV6-6 combines with J gene TRBJ2-7; D ambiguous. The sequence derives from a young woman with alopecia areata. Some clones in this sample may be carry-over from other donors' samples. Sample: whole blood, taken in connection with sensitization to the hapten diphenylcyclopropenone (DPC). CDR3 DNA sequence: TGTGCCAGCAGTTACTCAGTGCAGCCATCCTACGAGCAGTACTTC. Residues: CASSYSVQPSYEQYF.